The rows below give T cell receptor beta chains drawn from one sample of a study of T cell repertoires in ileal Crohn's disease. Assay: immunoSEQ multiplex PCR; the TCRdb copy retains only in-frame clones and omits some. The data contain roughly 10,000 clones, 80% to 90% of them seen just once; the ten biggest clones take up more than 8%. The sample taken for sequencing was ileal tissue. The receptors were sampled from an adult with Crohn's disease. The CDR3 runs from the conserved cysteine through the conserved F or W. A D gene is named only where the DNA matches it firmly. Not all rows give a size; the values are once, few, many and, for expanded clones, a class.

v_gene	j_gene	abundance	d_gene	CDR3aa	CDR3nt
TRBV7-9	TRBJ2-2	NA	TRBD1	CASRGGTGATGELFF	TGTGCCAGCAGGGGCGGGACAGGGGCCACCGGGGAGCTGTTTTTT
TRBV4-2	TRBJ1-6	few	TRBD1	CASSQEGQGGYSPLHF	TGTGCCAGCAGCCAGGAAGGACAGGGTGGTTATTCACCCCTCCACTTT
TRBV2	TRBJ1-1	NA	NA	CASSEAGGRREAFF	TGTGCCAGCAGTGAAGCGGGGGGGCGGAGGGAAGCTTTCTTT
TRBV7-2	TRBJ1-3	NA	NA	CASSFSTNRRNTIYF	TGTGCCAGCAGCTTTAGTACGAACAGAAGAAACACCATATATTTT
TRBV2	TRBJ1-2	few	NA	CASSEDLTNYGYTF	TGTGCCAGCAGTGAAGACCTAACTAACTATGGCTACACCTTC
TRBV4-2	TRBJ1-1	NA	NA	CASSQDRTDTEAFF	TGTGCCAGCAGCCAAGATCGAACCGACACTGAAGCTTTCTTT
TRBV9	TRBJ2-1	NA	TRBD2	CASSVGIAGPWFF	TGTGCCAGCAGCGTAGGGATAGCGGGCCCTTGGTTCTTC
TRBV2	TRBJ1-1	NA	NA	CASSARVGNTEAFF	TGTGCCAGCAGTGCTAGGGTTGGGAACACTGAAGCTTTCTTT
TRBV9	TRBJ1-1	NA	NA	CASSPGLSEAFF	TGTGCCAGCAGCCCCGGGCTATCTGAAGCTTTCTTT
TRBV30	TRBJ1-5	once	NA	CAWSVQGGHQPQHF	TGTGCCTGGAGTGTACAGGGAGGCCATCAGCCCCAGCATTTT
TRBV11-3	TRBJ2-1	NA	NA	CASSLDWDNEQFF	TGTGCCAGCAGCTTAGATTGGGACAATGAGCAGTTCTTC
TRBV18	TRBJ1-1	NA	NA	CASSLWGVKDTEAFF	TGTGCCAGCTCACTCTGGGGGGTGAAGGACACTGAAGCTTTCTTT
TRBV11-2	TRBJ1-2	few	NA	CASSVRTGYGYTF	TGTGCCAGCAGCGTCCGTACAGGGTATGGCTACACCTTC
TRBV2	TRBJ1-3	NA	TRBD1	CASSRQGIKAGNTIYF	TGTGCCAGCAGTCGACAGGGGATAAAGGCTGGAAACACCATATATTTT
TRBV29-1	TRBJ2-6	NA	NA	CSVNTGSRANVLTF	TGCAGCGTTAATACCGGGAGCCGGGCCAACGTCCTGACTTTC
TRBV2	TRBJ2-4	NA	NA	CASTTENIQYF	TGTGCCAGCACGACAGAAAACATTCAGTACTTC
TRBV18	TRBJ2-5	NA	NA	CASSPLGETQYF	TGTGCCAGCTCACCACTCGGGGAGACCCAGTACTTC
TRBV11-2	TRBJ2-7	NA	TRBD2	CASRGTSGGYEQYF	TGTGCCAGCAGGGGGACTAGCGGAGGCTACGAGCAGTACTTC
TRBV6-6	TRBJ1-2	NA	TRBD1	CASKGGVLSGYTF	TGTGCCAGCAAAGGGGGCGTGTTAAGTGGCTACACCTTC
TRBV11-2	TRBJ2-7	NA	NA	CASSPGQSFYEQYF	TGTGCCAGCAGCCCCGGACAGAGCTTCTACGAGCAGTACTTC
TRBV11-3	TRBJ1-2	NA	NA	CASSLGLKEDGYTF	TGTGCCAGCAGCTTAGGGTTGAAAGAGGATGGCTACACCTTC
TRBV5-6	TRBJ1-1	NA	TRBD1	CASSLTGGYTEAFF	TGTGCCAGCAGCTTAACAGGGGGGTACACTGAAGCTTTCTTT
TRBV5-4	TRBJ2-5	NA	TRBD2	CASSSKLAGGQETQYF	TGTGCCAGCAGCTCGAAACTAGCGGGAGGGCAAGAGACCCAGTACTTC
TRBV5-6	TRBJ1-1	NA	NA	CASSWWGVNTEAFF	TGTGCCAGCAGCTGGTGGGGGGTGAACACTGAAGCTTTCTTT
TRBV6-5	TRBJ1-6	few	TRBD1	CASSYSTGFFPPLHF	TGTGCCAGCAGTTATTCGACAGGGTTTTTTCCTCCCCTCCACTTT
TRBV28	TRBJ1-2	NA	TRBD1	CASSRQGANYGYTF	TGTGCCAGCAGTAGACAGGGGGCGAACTATGGCTACACCTTC
TRBV6-1	TRBJ2-7	NA	NA	CASIREQVTYEQYF	TGTGCCAGCATCAGAGAGCAGGTAACCTACGAGCAGTACTTC
TRBV6-1	TRBJ2-3	NA	NA	CASSVERIGNTQYF	TGTGCCAGCAGTGTTGAGCGAATCGGGAATACGCAGTATTTT
TRBV6-1	TRBJ2-3	NA	TRBD1	CASSEGEGGRGDTQYF	TGTGCCAGCAGTGAAGGGGAAGGGGGCAGAGGAGATACGCAGTATTTT